Shown below are 5 T cell receptor beta chains from a single sample sequenced in a study of cytomegalovirus exposure and HLA in healthy donors. 60 Vbeta and 13 Jbeta primers were used in PCR. The data were produced by immunoSEQ multiplex PCR, yet TCRdb's version contains in-frame clones alone and is incomplete. The data show roughly 180,000 clones, with about four fifths seen just once and around 3% held by the top ten. Sequencing was done on a sample of PBMCs. The receptors were sampled from a male donor in good health and CMV-seronegative.

The rearrangement uses TRBV6-6 and TRBJ2-7; 7 bases are a match to TRBD1. After removal of 5 bases from V and 4 bases from J, the junction contained 11 bases not matched to a gene. Germline loops: CDR1 MNHNY, CDR2 SVGAGI (reference sequence). This CDR3 is built from 15 residues. The CDR3 nucleotides read TGTGCCAGCAGTGACGGACAGGCCGCACTTTACGAGCAGTACTTC. As protein: CASSDGQAALYEQYF.

There are a few counts of this clone. The rearrangement joins TRBV6-5 to TRBJ2-3; D is uncertain. CDR1 is MNHEY and CDR2 is SVGAGI in the germline V gene. The CDR3 loop spans 12 amino acids. V dropped 6 bases and J dropped 0 bases, with 4 bases sitting between them. The CDR3 coding sequence is TGTGCCAGCAGGGCTAGCACAGATACGCAGTATTTT. This gives the protein CASRASTDTQYF.

The chain employs TRBV27 and TRBJ2-3, with D possibly TRBD1 on 5 matching bases. Germline V gene lookup returns CDR1 MNHEY and CDR2 SMNVEV (reference sequence). V was cut by 3 bases and J by 7 bases, with 14 bases left in between. This CDR3 is 14 amino acids long. The DNA of the CDR3 is TGTGCCAGCAGTTTTGTAGGGGATGAGTATACGCAGTATTTT. Translation: CASSFVGDEYTQYF.

This clone was seen just once. V is TRBV4-1 and J is TRBJ1-1, with D maybe TRBD1 (5 bases). The CDR3 runs 14 residues. Deletions cut 5 bases from V and 5 bases from J, with 15 bases between. Germline assignment: CDR1 MGHRA and CDR2 YSYEKL. CDR3 nucleotides: TGCGCCAGCAGCTCTGCGGAGGGACGGACTGAAGCTTTCTTT. It specifies CASSSAEGRTEAFF.

CDR3 sequence reads: CASGLVLGAIQETQYF. CDR3 nucleotides: TGTGCTAGTGGTTTGGTACTTGGGGCCATCCAAGAGACCCAGTACTTC. This chain links TRBV12-5 with TRBJ2-5; maybe TRBD1 (5 bases). Trimming removed 0 bases at V and 1 base at J, with 12 bases between. In germline, CDR1 is LGHNT, CDR2 FRNRAP. The CDR3 consists of 16 residues. Complete variable domain (other parts from reference TRBV12-5 and TRBJ2-5): DARVTQTPRHKVTEMGQEVTMRCQPILGHNTVFWYRQTMMQGLELLAYFRNRAPLDDSGMPKDRFSAEMPDATLATLKIQPSEPRDSAVYFCASGLVLGAIQETQYFGPGTRLLVL.